The T cell receptor (beta chain) described here comes from a study of T cell responses to AZD1222 COVID-19 vaccine (dated by TCRdb to the early 2020s). Broadly, across the study: AZD1222 recipients whose second dose came at about 4 weeks and those whose second dose came at about 12 weeks were combined into one group, since spike-specific TCR depth and breadth did not differ between the two schedules. A total of approximately 250 trial participants underwent TCR sequencing, of whom some 200 had received two doses of AZD1222 and about 26 had received two doses of the MenACWY control vaccine. Trial participants were enrolled by age into 18-55, 56-69 and 70-plus year subgroups, with about 150, 28 and 57 TCR-sequenced participants respectively.

From the cysteine up to the phenylalanine, the CDR3 has a length of 11 residues. The retained sequence is limited to the CDR3, 33 bases, with the frame set at the first base. The junction carries 9 bases between V and J, which are trimmed by 3 bases and 7 bases respectively. Via the germline V gene (reference sequence), CDR1 is DFQATT and CDR2 SNEGSKA. General study outcomes and caveats: Spike-specific TCR breadth and depth rose significantly after two AZD1222 doses compared with day 0 and with MenACWY recipients. No day 14 peak-response samples were available, so repertoires were characterized only after the peak T cell response. The 56-69-year group was small, and its depth increase did not reach significance, likely because of low power. Nearly half of unique spike-specific TCRs reportedly recognized epitopes outside regions mutated in the B.1.351 and B.1.1.7 variants. Only six or seven AZD1222 recipients were SARS-CoV-2 seropositive at baseline, limiting conclusions about previously exposed vaccinees. Participants were mostly white British, with more females than males. The authors suggested clonal diversity may have been underestimated. The whole spike protein was spanned by vaccine-associated CD4 TCRs, and dominant responses were seen in regions 160-218 and 743-854.

The CDR3 regions of human TCRbeta chains were analyzed by immunosequencing. The authors' pipeline ran thus. Repertoire TCRs were matched against a reference library of SARS-CoV-2-specific TCRs generated with the MIRA antigen-specificity platform. Breadth was defined as the fraction of unique TCRs that were SARS-CoV-2-associated. Depth was defined as the fraction of total T cells that were SARS-CoV-2-associated. Using the MIRA data, each spike-specific TCR was assigned both to the spike region to which the TCR was reactive and to a CD4 or CD8 class. Log10-transformed breadth and depth values were compared by one-way ANOVA with Sidak's multiple comparisons tests. This is the immuneACCESS table as TCRdb keeps it, with only in-frame sequences that have V and J called. A part of the clones is gone; compared with another copy, unresolved V genes explain less than half, and the rest is unexplained. V, J and clone size reflect that table, while D and trimming were determined from the DNA. This sample comprises around 99,000 clones, 89% of them detected only once. 5.5% to 8% of the sample is held by the ten biggest clonotypes.

This sample's time point label indicates: baseline before first vaccination. Vaccinee samples came from UK trials COV001 and COV002, including a single-blind randomized controlled phase 2/3 trial of AZD1222 (ChAdOx1 nCoV-19) in healthy adults. Trial participant PBMC samples were collected at day 0 and day 28 after the second dose for TCRbeta chain sequencing. Turning to this clone: Its antigen specificity is not known. Per-nucleotide qualities are absent, and no much larger clonotype sits a single base away.

Material: peripheral blood, obtained on day 0 of AZD1222 vaccination. The clonotype originates from an adult in good health. In this chain, TRBV20-1 is recombined with TRBJ1-2; the D gene lacks a confident call. The DNA reads as follows: TGCAGTGCTAGGGAGGTCTTTGGCTACACCTTC. The resulting protein is CSAREVFGYTF.